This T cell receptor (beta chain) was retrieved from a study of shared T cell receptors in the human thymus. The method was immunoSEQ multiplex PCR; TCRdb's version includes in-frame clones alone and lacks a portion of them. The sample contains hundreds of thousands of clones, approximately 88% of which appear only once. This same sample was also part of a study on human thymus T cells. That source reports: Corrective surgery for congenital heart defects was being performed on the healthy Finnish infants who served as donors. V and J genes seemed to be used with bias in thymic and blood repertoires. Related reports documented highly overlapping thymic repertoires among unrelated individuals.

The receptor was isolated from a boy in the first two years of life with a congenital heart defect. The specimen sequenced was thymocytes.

The CDR3 DNA reads as TGCGCCAGCAGCGGCCTAGGGACTAGCGGGAGATCGGCGCGCGAGCAGTACTTC. Its protein product is CASSGLGTSGRSAREQYF. V gene TRBV5-1 combines with J gene TRBJ2-7, with 14 bases aligning to TRBD2. The germline V gene encodes CDR1 SGHRS and CDR2 YFSETQ. With V trimmed by 4 bases and J by 6 bases, 15 bases remained unmatched. The CDR3 consists of 18 residues. Using reference TRBV5-1 and TRBJ2-7 for the parts outside the CDR3, the full variable domain is KAGVTQTPRYLIKTRGQQVTLSCSPISGHRSVSWYQQTPGQGLQFLFEYFSETQRNKGNFPGRFSGRQFSNSRSEMNVSTLELGDSALYLCASSGLGTSGRSAREQYFGPGTRLTVT.